This TCR beta chain was sequenced during a study of cytomegalovirus exposure and HLA in healthy donors. Broader study findings: In a later analysis, TCR beta V- and J-gene trimming was associated with a missense DCLRE1C variant.

A word on this clone: The antigen is unknown.

Amplification used 60 Vbeta primers and 13 Jbeta primers. Sequenced by immunoSEQ multiplex PCR; TCRdb stores in-frame clones only, minus some. There are about 78,000 clones in the sample; around 60% occur only once, and 5.7% lies in the top ten. Trimming took off 6 bases at V and 6 bases at J, with 17 bases between the two ends. Germline V gives CDR1 MNHEY, CDR2 SMNVEV (reference sequence). This CDR3 spans 15 amino acids. The TCR comes from a man under 40 in good health and CMV-seropositive. Sequencing was carried out using PBMCs. The chain is built from TRBV27 and TRBJ2-2; possibly TRBD2 for D (5 bases). CDR3 amino acids: CASRTGGRAPGELFF. DNA for the CDR3: TGTGCCAGCAGGACCGGCGGGCGAGCCCCCGGGGAGCTGTTTTTT.